The source of this T cell receptor (beta chain) is a study of T cell responses to AZD1222 COVID-19 vaccine. The CDR3 is 16 residues long. V trimming: 3 bases; J trimming: 3 bases; junction bases outside the gene matches: 11. CDR1 is SGHTS, CDR2 YDEGEE, per germline. The method was immunoSEQ multiplex PCR; TCRdb's version includes in-frame clones alone and lacks a portion of them. The data hold 70,000 to 95,000 clones, with about 93% observed a single time. The sequencing here drew on peripheral blood, taken 28 days after the second AZD1222 dose. The sequence derives from an adult who received the AZD1222 COVID-19 vaccine. This chain uses TRBV5-8 with TRBJ1-1; TRBD1 matches at 7 bases. CDR3 loop: CASSSGQAAQYTEAFF. CDR3 sequence (DNA): TGTGCCAGCAGCTCTGGACAGGCTGCTCAATACACTGAAGCTTTCTTT. The full variable domain, its missing parts supplied by reference TRBV5-8 and TRBJ1-1, is EAGVTQSPTHLIKTRGQQATLRCSPISGHTSVYWYQQALGLGLQFLLWYDEGEERNRGNFPPRFSGRQFPNYSSELNVNALELEDSALYLCASSSGQAAQYTEAFFGQGTRLTVV.